This T cell receptor beta chain was captured by sequencing in a study of blood T cell repertoires in COVID-19. Study background: Specimens from acute and convalescent COVID-19 originated in the United States, Italy and Spain. Nucleic acid was either cDNA or gDNA, and it came from T cells, B-cell-depleted T cells, or PBMCs.

Looked up from germline, CDR1 is MNHEY and CDR2 is SVGAGI. Trimming cost V 10 bases and J 3 bases; bases outside gene matches: 8. The CDR3 is 13 residues long. Source study methods: Cell counts per sample came from amplifying reference gene primers. Here immunoSEQ multiplex PCR was the method, and the copy in TCRdb shows in-frame clones only, minus some. The D gene and trimming were derived from the DNA, and the V and J assignments and clone size from that table. In the table there are roughly 42,000 clones, about nine tenths of which are singletons. The receptor was derived from a human donor in a cohort sampled during active COVID-19. Source material: peripheral blood. This chain connects TRBV6-5 to TRBJ2-5; 7 bases are a match to TRBD1. The CDR3 sequence is CATNLGGEETQYF. DNA of the CDR3: TGTGCCACCAACCTAGGGGGCGAAGAGACCCAGTACTTC.